These 9 T cell receptor beta chains share one sample of origin, sequenced in a study of response to subunit inactivated influenza vaccine. Each CDR3 protein gets one entry after TCRdb re-called the RT-PCR reads with MiXCR. The sample has hundreds of thousands of distinct CDR3 sequences; less than 20% are singletons. Source: PBMCs from blood, taken 11 to 12 days after vaccination. The receptors were gathered from a man aged 50 to 60 who received an inactivated influenza vaccine.

The rearrangement links TRBV25-1 to TRBJ2-7; D uncertain. This CDR3 comprises 14 residues. The ends were cut back, 1 base at V and 3 bases at J, with 10 bases in the middle. CDR1 MGHDK and CDR2 SYGVNS come from the germline V gene. CDR3 DNA sequence: TGTGCCAGCAGTGAATCTGTGGGCTTCTACGAGCAGTACTTC. Amino acid sequence: CASSESVGFYEQYF.

V is TRBV7-2 and J is TRBJ2-7; D not resolved. Germline CDR1 SGHTA, CDR2 FQGNSA. The ends were cut back, 5 bases at V and 7 bases at J, with 12 bases in the middle. CDR3 length: 12 residues. The CDR3 is CASSQSRWEQYF. CDR3 DNA: TGTGCCAGCAGCCAAAGCAGATGGGAGCAGTACTTC.

This chain links TRBV20-1 with TRBJ2-7, with 14 bases that match TRBD2. Germline lookup yields CDR1 DFQATT and CDR2 SNEGSKA (reference sequence). The V segment lost 5 bases and the J segment 0 bases; nucleotides outside the gene matches: 9. The CDR3 has 17 amino acids. For the CDR3, the DNA is TGCAGTGCTCCGACTAGCGGGAGGGCCGGGGGCTCCTACGAGCAGTACTTC. Translating gives CSAPTSGRAGGSYEQYF.

This clonotype has only a few counts. V is TRBV6-2 or TRBV6-3 and J is TRBJ2-7; 7 nucleotides align to TRBD2. Germline V gene sequence: CDR1 MNHEY, CDR2 SVGEGT. This CDR3 is built from 13 residues. V lost 5 bases, J lost 2 bases, and 3 bases stayed unmatched. This CDR3 reads CASSTSVPYEQYF. CDR3 DNA sequence: TGTGCCAGCAGTACTAGCGTCCCCTACGAGCAGTACTTC.

This chain uses TRBV5-4 with TRBJ2-5; the D gene is possibly TRBD1 (6 bases). The CDR3 loop spans 15 amino acids. V shed 3 bases and J shed 3 bases, with 15 bases lying between them. CDR1 and CDR2 from the germline V gene are SGHNT and YYREEE (reference sequence). This chain's CDR3 is CASSSEAQGEETQYF. CDR3 bases: TGTGCCAGCAGCTCGGAGGCACAGGGAGAAGAGACCCAGTACTTC. The complete variable domain, with remaining parts taken from reference TRBV5-4 and TRBJ2-5, reads ETGVTQSPTHLIKTRGQQVTLRCSSQSGHNTVSWYQQALGQGPQFIFQYYREEENGRGNFPPRFSGLQFPNYSSELNVNALELDDSALYLCASSSEAQGEETQYFGPGTRLLVL.

In regard to this clonotype: A read error may account for a junction end that differs from germline. In DNA, the CDR3 is TGTGCCAGCAGTTACCCCACAGGGTCGGAGGCCTTC. This sequence encodes CASSYPTGSEAF. J is TRBJ2-7 and V is TRBV6-2 or TRBV6-3, with D possibly TRBD1 on 6 matching bases. The CDR3 has 12 residues. Germline V lookup: CDR1 MNHEY, CDR2 SVGEGT.

This clonotype has a single count. A much larger clone lies a single base off, so this may be a read error. The chain employs TRBV29-1 and TRBJ2-5; TRBD2 matches at 8 bases. The germline V gene encodes CDR1 SQVTM and CDR2 ANQGSEA. Unmatched junction bases numbered 10, after V lost 7 bases and J lost 6 bases. This CDR3 spans 13 amino acids. The CDR3 here is CSAPGIAGKTQYF. The DNA for the CDR3 is TGCAGCGCTCCAGGAATAGCGGGGAAGACCCAGTACTTC.

V gene TRBV23-1 combines with J gene TRBJ2-5, with D perhaps given as TRBD1 or TRBD2 (5 bases each). TRBV23-1 has ORF status, its function being uncertain. The V end was cut by 8 bases, the J end by 6 bases, with 13 bases between. This CDR3 is built from 12 residues. The CDR3 sequence: CASGDLPQTQYF. CDR3 DNA: TGCGCCAGCGGGGACCTTCCCCAGACCCAGTACTTC.

This clonotype was observed a few times. CDR3 nucleotide sequence: TGCGCCAGCAGCCAAGATATTGGCAGGATTAACACCGGGGAGCTGTTTTTT. Its translation is CASSQDIGRINTGELFF. This chain uses TRBV4-3 with TRBJ2-2; D is uncertain. V was trimmed by 0 bases and J by 2 bases, leaving 13 bases between them. Germline V gene data show CDR1 as LGHNA and CDR2 as YSLEER. The CDR3 has 17 residues.